This T cell receptor (beta chain) was identified during a study of blood T cell repertoires in COVID-19. Whole-study context: The analysed material was cDNA or gDNA that came from T cells, B-cell-depleted T cells, or PBMCs.

Repertoires were generated with immunoSEQ multiplex PCR, while TCRdb's copy carries only in-frame clones and drops some. Of around 260,000 clones listed, 80% to 85% were seen once; the top ten hold around 4%. Germline V lookup: CDR1 MNHEY, CDR2 SVGAGI. Trimming cost V 6 bases and J 6 bases; bases outside gene matches: 2. The CDR3 is made up of 13 amino acids. The rearrangement joins TRBV6-5 to TRBJ2-6; 7 positions agree with TRBD1. The specimen was peripheral blood. The receptor was isolated from a man aged 60-69 years with acute or convalescent COVID-19. CDR3 in amino acids: CASRQGVANVLTF. The CDR3 nucleotides are TGTGCCAGCAGGCAGGGGGTGGCCAACGTCCTGACTTTC.